This T cell receptor beta chain comes out of a study of graft-versus-host responses after intestinal transplantation (dated by TCRdb to the early 2020s). The study in broad terms: The transplants that recipients got were multivisceral, liver-intestinal, or isolated intestinal. All recipients received anti-thymocyte globulin induction followed by maintenance tacrolimus and steroids for two to four years. Bulk TCR-beta CDR3 sequencing was used to track graft-versus-host and host-versus-graft alloreactive T cell clones in the graft, circulation and bone marrow after intestinal transplantation. To identify alloreactive clones, pre-transplant mixed lymphocyte reaction products were sequenced and compared with unstimulated pre-transplant donor and recipient T cells. A cohort of about 26 intestinal transplant recipients, including one retransplant, was enrolled, and a few patients lacking pretransplant specimens were excluded. A peak of at least 4% donor T cells among recipient peripheral blood mononuclear cells was the definition used for donor T cell macrochimerism. Instead of going to the commercial service, samples from a few later patients were sequenced in-house on an Illumina MiSeq and processed with MiXCR. Beyond this particular receptor, the publication reports: The relatively low number and heterogeneity of intestinal transplant patients limited the conclusions. High GvH to HvG T cell clonal ratios were observed in the allografts of patients with donor T cell macrochimerism. GvH clones were detected in recipient bone marrow, and some of these GvH clones were observed earlier in ileal mucosa or blood, consistent with an intestinal mucosal origin. Early after transplant, peak levels of circulating GvH clones were associated with declines in HvG clones.

The library was built by means of the immunoSEQ multiplex PCR assay. For most patients, high-throughput TCR-beta CDR3 sequencing of genomic DNA was performed by Adaptive Biotechnologies. The source study handled its data this way. TCR sequencing data for around 19 patients were retrieved from Adaptive's ImmunoSEQ software; a few other patients were processed with MiXCR and VDJtools. CDR3 nucleotide sequences shared between donor and recipient were removed because the origin of such sequences could not be assigned. Alloreactive clones required at least 2-fold expansion over unstimulated cells and minimum CFSE-low frequency of 0.002% (template counts) or 0.001% (read counts). Clones were considered mappable if detected in sequenced pre-transplant spleen, lymph node, or MLR CFSE-low populations of the donor or recipient. Cumulative frequency of alloreactive clones was calculated as a percentage of all sequences weighted by copy number. The clones in this table, taken by TCRdb from immuneACCESS, are in-frame only. Not every clone is retained; where verified, under half of the shortfall comes from an unresolved V gene, and the cause of the rest is unknown. The DNA gave D and trimming, while V, J and clone size come from that table. The sample table shows over 20,000 clones, and 85% to 95% are seen once. The ten biggest clones cover 43% of the sample.

To note about this clone: This clone's antigen is unknown. Per-base quality was not reported, and no clone a single base away is much larger than it.

Counted from cysteine to phenylalanine, this CDR3 has 14 amino acids. Of all the DNA, just the CDR3 is kept, 42 bases in frame from base 1. Via the germline V gene, CDR1 is SGHVS and CDR2 FQNEAQ. In the first month after transplant, blood samples were collected up to 4 times, and after that at least monthly when available. The TCR was taken from a human patient who received an intestinal transplant, so some T cells may come from the graft donor. Material: PBMCs, obtained about 250 days after intestinal transplant. Recombination connected TRBV7-8 to TRBJ2-5; 7 central nucleotides agree with TRBD1. The end of the DNA fits TRBJ2-7 better, so the J call may be wrong. The CDR3 protein is CASSLVTGTYEQYF. Read as DNA, the sequence is TGTGCCAGCAGCTTGGTGACAGGGACCTACGAGCAGTACTTC.